Listed below are T cell receptor beta chains from one sample, sequenced in a study of blood T cells in healthy people across ages. MiXCR, run by TCRdb on the 5' RACE reads, gives a single entry per CDR3 protein. The sample consists of some 800,000 distinct CDR3 sequences, approximately 44% of them appearing once. The sample was blood. These receptors were collected from a man between 60 and 75 years old in good health. Both conserved end residues are part of each CDR3. A D gene is named only where the DNA matches it firmly. Size tells how often a clone was seen (once, few, many) or the class of an expanded clone, and some rows leave it out.

d_gene	abundance	v_gene	j_gene	CDR3aa	CDR3nt
-	few	TRBV20-1	TRBJ1-2	CSAAGQGYGYTF	TGCAGTGCTGCGGGGCAGGGCTATGGCTACACCTTC
-	-	TRBV6-5	TRBJ2-3	CASSSRWGAVTDTQYF	TGTGCCAGCAGTTCCCGGTGGGGGGCGGTCACAGATACGCAGTATTTT
-	few	TRBV6-2/TRBV6-3	TRBJ1-1	CASSYSTGSMNTEAFF	TGTGCCAGCAGTTATAGTACGGGGTCCATGAACACTGAAGCTTTCTTT
-	-	TRBV7-2	TRBJ2-7	CANSPGHAYEQYF	TGTGCCAACAGCCCAGGACACGCCTACGAGCAGTACTTC
-	-	TRBV20-1	TRBJ2-7	CSARITPHYGLLGEQYF	TGCAGTGCTAGAATTACCCCTCATTATGGACTTTTGGGCGAGCAGTACTTC
TRBD2	-	TRBV6-2/TRBV6-3	TRBJ2-3	CASSYSLGTSGTDTQYF	TGTGCCAGCAGTTATTCTCTTGGGACTAGCGGGACAGATACGCAGTATTTT
-	-	TRBV12-3/TRBV12-4	TRBJ2-7	CASTAGENSYEQYF	TGTGCCAGCACCGCAGGAGAAAACTCCTACGAGCAGTACTTC
-	-	TRBV5-1	TRBJ2-7	CASSLGLGQGLHEQYF	TGCGCCAGCAGCTTGGGCCTGGGGCAGGGGCTACATGAGCAGTACTTC
TRBD2	-	TRBV6-2/TRBV6-3	TRBJ2-5	CASKWSGDGQYF	TGTGCCAGCAAATGGAGCGGGGACGGGCAGTACTTC
-	-	TRBV11-2	TRBJ2-7	CASSLDLGVEGEQYF	TGTGCCAGCAGCTTAGATCTAGGGGTGGAGGGCGAGCAGTACTTC